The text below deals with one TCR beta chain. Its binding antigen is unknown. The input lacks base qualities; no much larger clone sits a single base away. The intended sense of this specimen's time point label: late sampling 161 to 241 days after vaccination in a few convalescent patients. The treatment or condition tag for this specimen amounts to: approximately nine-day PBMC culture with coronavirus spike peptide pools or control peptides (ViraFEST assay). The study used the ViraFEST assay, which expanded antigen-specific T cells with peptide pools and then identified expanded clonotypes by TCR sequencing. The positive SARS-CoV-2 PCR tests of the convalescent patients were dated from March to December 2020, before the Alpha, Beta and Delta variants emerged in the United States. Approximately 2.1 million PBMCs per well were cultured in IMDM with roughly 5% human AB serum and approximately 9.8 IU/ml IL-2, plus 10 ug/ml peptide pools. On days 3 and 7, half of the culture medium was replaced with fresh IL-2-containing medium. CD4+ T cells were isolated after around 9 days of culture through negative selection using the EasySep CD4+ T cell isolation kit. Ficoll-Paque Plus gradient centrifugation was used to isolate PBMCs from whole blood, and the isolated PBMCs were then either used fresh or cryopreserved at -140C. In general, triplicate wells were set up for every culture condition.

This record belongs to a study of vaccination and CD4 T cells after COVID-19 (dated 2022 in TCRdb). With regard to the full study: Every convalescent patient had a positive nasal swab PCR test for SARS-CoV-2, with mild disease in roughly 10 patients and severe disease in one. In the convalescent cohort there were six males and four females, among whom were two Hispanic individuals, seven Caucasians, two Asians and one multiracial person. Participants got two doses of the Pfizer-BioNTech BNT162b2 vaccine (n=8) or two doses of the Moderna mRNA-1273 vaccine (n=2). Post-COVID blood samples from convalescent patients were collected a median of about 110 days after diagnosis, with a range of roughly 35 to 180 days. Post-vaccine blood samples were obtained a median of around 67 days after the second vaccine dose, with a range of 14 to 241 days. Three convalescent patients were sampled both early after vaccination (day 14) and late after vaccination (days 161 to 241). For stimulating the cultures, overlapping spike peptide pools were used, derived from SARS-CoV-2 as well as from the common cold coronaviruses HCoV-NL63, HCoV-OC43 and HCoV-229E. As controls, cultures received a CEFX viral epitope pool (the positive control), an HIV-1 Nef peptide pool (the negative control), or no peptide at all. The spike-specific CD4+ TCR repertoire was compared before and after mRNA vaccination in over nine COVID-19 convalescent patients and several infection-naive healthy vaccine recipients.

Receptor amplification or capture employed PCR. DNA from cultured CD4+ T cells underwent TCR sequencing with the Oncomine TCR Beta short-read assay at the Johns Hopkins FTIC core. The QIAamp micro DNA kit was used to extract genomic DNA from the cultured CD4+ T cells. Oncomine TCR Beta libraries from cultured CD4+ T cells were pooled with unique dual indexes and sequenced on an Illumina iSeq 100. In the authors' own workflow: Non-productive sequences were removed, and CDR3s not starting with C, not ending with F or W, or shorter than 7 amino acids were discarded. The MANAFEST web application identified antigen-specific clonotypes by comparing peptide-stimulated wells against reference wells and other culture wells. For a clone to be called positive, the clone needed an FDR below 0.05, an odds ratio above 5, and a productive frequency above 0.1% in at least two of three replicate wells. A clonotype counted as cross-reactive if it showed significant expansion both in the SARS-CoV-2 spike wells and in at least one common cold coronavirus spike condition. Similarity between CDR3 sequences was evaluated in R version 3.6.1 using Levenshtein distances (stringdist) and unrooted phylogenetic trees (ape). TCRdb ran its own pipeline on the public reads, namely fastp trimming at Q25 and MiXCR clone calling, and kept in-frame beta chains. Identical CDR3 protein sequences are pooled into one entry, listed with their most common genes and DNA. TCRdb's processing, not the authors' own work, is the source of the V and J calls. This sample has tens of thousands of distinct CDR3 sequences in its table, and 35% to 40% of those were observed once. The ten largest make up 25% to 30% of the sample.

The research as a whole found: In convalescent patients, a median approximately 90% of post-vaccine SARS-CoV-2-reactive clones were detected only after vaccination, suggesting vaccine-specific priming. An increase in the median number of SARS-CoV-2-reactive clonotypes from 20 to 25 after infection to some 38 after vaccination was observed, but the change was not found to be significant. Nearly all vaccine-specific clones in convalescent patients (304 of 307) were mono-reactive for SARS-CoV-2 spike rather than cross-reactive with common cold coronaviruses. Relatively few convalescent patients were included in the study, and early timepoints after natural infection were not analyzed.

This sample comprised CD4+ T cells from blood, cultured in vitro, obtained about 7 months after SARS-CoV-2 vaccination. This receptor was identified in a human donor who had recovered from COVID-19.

The bases read TGTGCCAGCAGTGATGGCCGCGCCGCAGATACGCAGTATTTT. Translation gives CASSDGRAADTQYF. Recombination connected TRBV2 to TRBJ2-3, with no confidently assigned D gene. CDR1 and CDR2, looked up from the germline V gene, are SNHLY and FYNNEI. The CDR3 covers 14 residues, taking in both the cysteine and the phenylalanine. The only DNA kept is the CDR3, 42 bases in frame from the first base. V drops 3 bases and J drops 4 bases, leaving 11 bases in between.